This T cell receptor (beta chain) was sequenced during a study of blood T cell repertoires in COVID-19. Study in general: Donors in the United States, Italy and Spain gave samples during acute or convalescent COVID-19. From T cells, B-cell-depleted T cells, or PBMCs came the material, which was cDNA or gDNA.

Under the authors' procedure: Estimated nucleated cell counts came from reference gene primer amplification. The method was immunoSEQ multiplex PCR; TCRdb's version includes in-frame clones alone and lacks a portion of them. V and J calls plus clone size are reproduced from that table; the DNA served to infer D and trimming. The sample includes 200,000 or so clones, about 86% of them seen just once. Participants were placed into cohorts based on the clinical history they reported. In germline, CDR1 is MDHEN, CDR2 SYDVKM. This CDR3 has 14 residues. J lost 1 base, V lost 4 bases, and 2 bases had no gene match.

This sequence originates from a man aged 35-49 years who had recovered from COVID-19. Sample: PBMCs or T cells enriched from blood (not recorded which). The J gene is TRBJ1-2, the V gene TRBV28; 8 bases match TRBD1. The CDR3 DNA follows: TGTGCCAGCAGTTCGGGACAGGATAACTATGGCTACACCTTC. Translation: CASSSGQDNYGYTF.